The clone carrying this T cell receptor (beta chain) has just a few counts. Its matching antigen is unknown. Any patient presenting with uncontrolled infection, other autoimmune disease, pregnancy or lactation was left out. Clinical symptoms, serum thyroxine and TRAb, thyroid ultrasound and orbital computed tomography together formed the diagnostic basis. Trimming removed 3 bases from V and 8 bases from J, with 13 bases in between. The CDR3 spans 14 residues. The data were obtained in a study of T cells in Graves' hyperthyroidism and ophthalmopathy. Amplification of TCR beta CDR3 regions used RNA as the template. When the TCR CDR3 underwent first-round RT-PCR, the HTBI primer set was used. TCRdb reanalysed the multiplex PCR reads using MiXCR and keeps one entry per CDR3 protein. In the table there are almost 500,000 distinct CDR3 sequences, 22% of which are singletons. Study results and caveats: Ophthalmopathy and stable hyperthyroidism were told apart by a 13 V-J model. Ophthalmopathy was predicted by the model a median of approximately 6.6 months ahead of onset.

The source of this sequence is a woman between 65 and 79 years old with Graves' ophthalmopathy. What was sequenced was blood. This chain connects TRBV12-3 or TRBV12-4 to TRBJ1-4, with a weak D call TRBD1 (6 bases). CDR3 nucleotide sequence: TGTGCCAGCAGTTTTGGGACATTTAAGGAAAAACTGTTTTTT. It yields the protein CASSFGTFKEKLFF.